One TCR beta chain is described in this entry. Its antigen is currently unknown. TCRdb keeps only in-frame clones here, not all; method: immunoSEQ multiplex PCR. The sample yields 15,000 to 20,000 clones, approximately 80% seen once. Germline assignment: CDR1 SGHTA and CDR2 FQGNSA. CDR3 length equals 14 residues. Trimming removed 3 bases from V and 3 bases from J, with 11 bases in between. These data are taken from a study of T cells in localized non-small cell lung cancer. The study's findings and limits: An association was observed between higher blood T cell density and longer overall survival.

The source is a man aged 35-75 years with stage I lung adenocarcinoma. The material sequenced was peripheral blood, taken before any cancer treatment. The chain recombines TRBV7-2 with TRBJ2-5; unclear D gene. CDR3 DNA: TGTGCCAGCAGCTTTGGGCTGCAAAAAGAGACCCAGTACTTC. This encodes CASSFGLQKETQYF. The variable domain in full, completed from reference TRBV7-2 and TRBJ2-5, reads GAGVSQSPSNKVTEKGKDVELRCDPISGHTALYWYRQSLGQGLEFLIYFQGNSAPDKSGLPSDRFSAERTGGSVSTLTIQRTQQEDSAVYLCASSFGLQKETQYFGPGTRLLVL.